A selection of T cell receptor beta chains follows, all from one sample in a study of beta chain features in type 1 diabetes. Repertoires were generated with immunoSEQ multiplex PCR, while TCRdb's copy carries only in-frame clones and drops some. Counted here are some 200,000 clones, roughly 17% occurring once; the ten biggest clones make up about 0.078%. Sequencing was done on a sample of naive CD4+ T cells from blood. These receptors were taken from a young man with type 1 diabetes. CDR3s include the opening cysteine and the closing phenylalanine or tryptophan. D genes are given only for firm matches. Clone size is given for some rows only: seen once, a few or many times, or a class if the clone is expanded.

.,TRBJ2-1,.,TRBV4-3,CASSPDKLTDEQFF,TGCGCCAGCAGCCCGGATAAACTAACGGATGAGCAGTTCTTC
.,TRBJ1-1,.,TRBV4-1,CASSQEVIRVEAFF,TGCGCCAGCAGCCAAGAGGTCATCCGGGTTGAAGCTTTCTTT
.,TRBJ2-7,few,TRBV20-1,CSASSSYEQYF,TGCAGTGCTAGCTCATCCTACGAGCAGTACTTC
TRBD2,TRBJ2-3,.,TRBV5-1,CASSMGLAEFTDTQYF,TGCGCCAGCAGCATGGGACTAGCGGAGTTCACAGATACGCAGTATTTT
.,TRBJ1-2,.,TRBV4-1,CASRQATGGSNYGYTF,TGCGCCAGCAGACAGGCCACAGGAGGATCTAACTATGGCTACACCTTC
TRBD1,TRBJ2-3,.,TRBV29-1,CSVEGQGLRTDTQYF,TGCAGCGTTGAGGGACAGGGCCTCCGCACAGATACGCAGTATTTT
TRBD1,TRBJ2-5,many,TRBV29-1,CSVGTGGHGETQYF,TGCAGCGTGGGGACAGGCGGCCATGGAGAGACCCAGTACTTC
.,TRBJ1-1,few,TRBV29-1,CSAGTTTQNTEAFF,TGCAGTGCCGGGACCACCACCCAAAACACTGAAGCTTTCTTT
.,TRBJ2-1,.,TRBV4-2,CASSPVGPRGEQFF,TGTGCCAGCAGCCCAGTCGGGCCCCGGGGTGAGCAGTTCTTC
TRBD1,TRBJ2-1,.,TRBV30,CVTGGFEQFF,TGTGTGACAGGGGGCTTTGAGCAGTTCTTC